The next 3 T cell receptor beta chains were all read from a single sample in a study of control samples from healthy donors and cancer patients. This table comes from immunoSEQ multiplex PCR, and its TCRdb copy is limited to in-frame clones, with some not included. Among tens of thousands of clones listed, approximately 91% were seen once. Sequencing input: PBMCs. Source of these receptors: a man over 45 with lung cancer.

The chain carries TRBV7-2 and TRBJ1-5, with D possibly being TRBD1 (6 bases). From germline, CDR1 is SGHTA and CDR2 FQGNSA. This CDR3 comprises 13 residues. Trimming took 7 bases from V and 5 from J, leaving 12 bases between them. The CDR3 DNA reads TGTGCCAGCAACAGACAGGCTGATCAGCCCCAGCATTTT. It encodes CASNRQADQPQHF.

This chain uses TRBV11-1 with TRBJ1-6; 9 nucleotides align to TRBD1. The CDR3 is made up of 14 amino acids. J was trimmed by 10 bases and V by 5 bases; bases with no gene match: 6. Germline V lookup: CDR1 SGHAT, CDR2 FQDESV (reference sequence). CDR3 amino acids: CASSTGGEGSPLHF. The CDR3 nucleotides read TGTGCCAGCAGCACAGGGGGCGAAGGGTCACCCCTCCACTTT.

The chain recombines TRBV5-1 with TRBJ2-1; D might be TRBD2 (6 bases). The CDR3 is 13 residues long. Per germline, CDR1 SGHRS and CDR2 YFSETQ. V lost 4 bases and J lost 6, with 11 bases in between. The CDR3 sequence is CASSPRRGNEQFF. DNA of the CDR3: TGCGCCAGCAGCCCGCGGCGGGGCAATGAGCAGTTCTTC.